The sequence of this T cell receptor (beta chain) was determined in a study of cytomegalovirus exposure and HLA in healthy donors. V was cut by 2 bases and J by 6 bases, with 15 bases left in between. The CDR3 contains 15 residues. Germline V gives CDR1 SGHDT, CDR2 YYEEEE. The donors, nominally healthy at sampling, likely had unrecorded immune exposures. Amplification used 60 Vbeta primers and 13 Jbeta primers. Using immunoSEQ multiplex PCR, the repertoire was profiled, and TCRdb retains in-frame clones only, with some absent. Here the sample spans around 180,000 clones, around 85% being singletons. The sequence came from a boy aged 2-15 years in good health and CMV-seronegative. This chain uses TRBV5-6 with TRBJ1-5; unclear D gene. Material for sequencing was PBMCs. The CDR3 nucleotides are TGTGCCAGCAGCTTCGCCGATCAGTGGAGTCAGCCCCAGCATTTT. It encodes CASSFADQWSQPQHF.